The 9 T cell receptor beta chains listed next were all sequenced from one sample in a study of T cells in Graves' hyperthyroidism and ophthalmopathy. TCR beta CDR3 sequences were amplified from RNA transcripts. RT-PCR in the first round (using the HTBI primer set) targeted the TCR CDR3. TCRdb fed the multiplex PCR reads into MiXCR, producing one record per CDR3 protein. Here the sample spans almost 600,000 distinct CDR3 sequences, approximately 44% being singletons. The sequencing input was peripheral blood or thyroid tissue (not recorded which). These receptors were obtained from a woman in her late teens or twenties with Graves' hyperthyroidism.

The rearrangement joins TRBV7-6 to TRBJ1-1; no definite D call. CDR1 is SGHVS and CDR2 is FNYEAQ in the germline V gene. V lost 4 bases to trimming and J lost 4 bases, with 16 bases between them. The CDR3 runs 15 residues. Written as DNA, the CDR3 is TGTGCCAGCAGCTCTCAGGTGGCGGGGAGCACTGAAGCTTTCTTT. Amino acids: CASSSQVAGSTEAFF.

This clonotype was seen many times. The rearrangement uses TRBV6-2 or TRBV6-3 and TRBJ2-7, with D perhaps TRBD1 (5 bases). V gave up 6 bases and J gave up 5 bases, with 23 bases separating them. Germline CDR1 reads MNHEY; CDR2 reads SVGEGT. This CDR3 contains 16 residues. In DNA form, the CDR3 reads TGTGCCAGCAGCCGCCTTCCCTCGGACACCGTCCACGAGCAGTACTTC. Translating gives CASSRLPSDTVHEQYF.

In its sample, this clonotype was seen many times. V is TRBV7-8 and J is TRBJ2-1; TRBD2 matches 8 bases. J lost 7 bases, V lost 2 bases, and 4 bases had no gene match. The CDR3 extends over 14 amino acids. From germline, CDR1 is SGHVS and CDR2 FQNEAQ. DNA for the CDR3: TGTGCCAGCAGCTTATGGTCGGGAGGGAATGAGCAGTTCTTC. This codes for CASSLWSGGNEQFF.

V gene TRBV2 combines with J gene TRBJ1-5; 11 bases fit TRBD1. Looked up from germline, CDR1 is SNHLY and CDR2 is FYNNEI. Trimming cost V 11 bases and J 2 bases; bases outside gene matches: 8. The CDR3 is 15 amino acids. The DNA of the CDR3 is TGTGCCGTGGGACAGGGGGTTCGGCGCAATCAGCCCCAGCATTTT. Encoded protein: CAVGQGVRRNQPQHF.

This clonotype showed up many times. The chain employs TRBV11-2 and TRBJ2-7, with 7 bases matching TRBD1. Germline V CDR1 and CDR2: SGHAT, FQNNGV. This CDR3 comprises 13 residues. Trimming cost V 4 bases and J 7 bases; bases outside gene matches: 7. The CDR3 sequence: CASSSRDRQEQYF. The CDR3 nucleotides read TGTGCCAGCAGCTCCCGGGACAGACAAGAGCAGTACTTC.

In this sample, this clonotype turned up a few times. The chain employs TRBV5-4 and TRBJ2-3, with D tentatively TRBD1 (6 bases). The CDR3 is made up of 14 amino acids. The V end lost 4 bases, the J end lost 4 bases, and 13 bases lay between the germline ends. Germline CDR1 is SGHNT and CDR2 is YYREEE (reference sequence). This CDR3 reads CASSVGGDSDTQYF. The DNA for the CDR3 is TGTGCCAGCAGCGTAGGGGGAGATTCAGATACGCAGTATTTT.

The chain links TRBV4-3 to TRBJ1-5; 7 bases are a match to TRBD1. Germline trimming cut 3 bases from V and 1 base from J; bases unmatched to any gene: 3. The germline V gene encodes CDR1 LGHNA and CDR2 YSLEER. The CDR3 covers 15 residues. The CDR3 loop is CASSHYRGSNQPQHF. CDR3 in DNA: TGCGCCAGCAGCCACTACAGGGGAAGCAATCAGCCCCAGCATTTT.

The chain has TRBV12-3 or TRBV12-4 and TRBJ2-2; 11 bases match TRBD1. V trimming: 1 base; J trimming: 2 bases; junction bases outside the gene matches: 6. The CDR3 is 18 residues long. CDR3 DNA: TGTGCCAGCAGTTTAGGGGACAGGGGGTTACCCAACACCGGGGAGCTGTTTTTT. This codes for CASSLGDRGLPNTGELFF.

The J gene is TRBJ2-7, the V gene TRBV7-3; D might be TRBD1 or TRBD2, each matching 5 bases. Germline assignment: CDR1 SGHTA and CDR2 FQGTGA. V lost 5 bases, J lost 4 bases, and 15 bases lay in between. The CDR3 is 14 residues long. CDR3 residues: CASSHTWGIYEQYF. The DNA of the CDR3 is TGTGCCAGCAGCCATACTTGGGGGATTTACGAGCAGTACTTC.